The entry that follows covers one TCR beta chain sequence. Its cognate antigen is unknown. Assay used: immunoSEQ multiplex PCR; TCRdb lists only in-frame clones, some missing. The data hold about 140,000 clones, with around 90% observed a single time. Germline trimming cut 3 bases from V and 2 bases from J; bases unmatched to any gene: 8. The CDR3 is 16 amino acids. From germline, CDR1 is SGDLS and CDR2 YYNGEE. These data are taken from a study of T cell responses to AZD1222 COVID-19 vaccine. Findings and limits, study-wide: Across spike, vaccine-associated CD4 TCRs were found, dominant at 160-218 and 743-854. Clonal diversity was possibly underestimated; the donors were predominantly white British and more often female.

The TCR comes from an adult who received the AZD1222 COVID-19 vaccine. This specimen consisted of peripheral blood, obtained 28 days after the second AZD1222 dose. The rearrangement uses TRBV9 and TRBJ2-1; 7 nucleotides match TRBD1. DNA of the CDR3: TGTGCCAGCAGCGCACGTGACAGGGATCCCTACAATGAGCAGTTCTTC. This gives the protein CASSARDRDPYNEQFF. Complete variable domain (other parts from reference TRBV9 and TRBJ2-1): DSGVTQTPKHLITATGQRVTLRCSPRSGDLSVYWYQQSLDQGLQFLIQYYNGEERAKGNILERFSAQQFPDLHSELNLSSLELGDSALYFCASSARDRDPYNEQFFGPGTRLTVL.